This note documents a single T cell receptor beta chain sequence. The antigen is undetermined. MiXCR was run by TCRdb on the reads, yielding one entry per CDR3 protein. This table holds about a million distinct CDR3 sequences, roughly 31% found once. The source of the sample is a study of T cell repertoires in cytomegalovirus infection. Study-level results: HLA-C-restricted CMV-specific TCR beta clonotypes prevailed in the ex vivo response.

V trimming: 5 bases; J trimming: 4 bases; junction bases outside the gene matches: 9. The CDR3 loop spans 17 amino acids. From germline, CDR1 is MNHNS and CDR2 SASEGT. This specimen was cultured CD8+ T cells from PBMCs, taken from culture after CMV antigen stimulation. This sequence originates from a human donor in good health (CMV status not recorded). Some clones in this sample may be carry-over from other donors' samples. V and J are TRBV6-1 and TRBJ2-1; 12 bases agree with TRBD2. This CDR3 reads CASSKYPTSGSYNEQFF. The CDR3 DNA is TGTGCCAGCAGTAAATACCCGACTAGCGGGAGTTACAATGAGCAGTTCTTC.